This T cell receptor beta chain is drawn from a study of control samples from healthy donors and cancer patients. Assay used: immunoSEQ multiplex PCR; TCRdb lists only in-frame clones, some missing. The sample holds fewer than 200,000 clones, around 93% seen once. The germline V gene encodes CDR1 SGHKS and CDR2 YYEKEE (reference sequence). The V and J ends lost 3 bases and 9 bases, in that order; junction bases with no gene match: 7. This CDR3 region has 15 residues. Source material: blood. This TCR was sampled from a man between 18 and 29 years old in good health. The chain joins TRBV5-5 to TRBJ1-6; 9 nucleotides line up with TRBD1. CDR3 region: CASSSYRGPSSPLHF. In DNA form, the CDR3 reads TGTGCCAGCAGCTCCTACAGGGGGCCGAGTTCACCCCTCCACTTT.